Listed below are T cell receptor beta chains from one sample, sequenced in a study of T cells in Graves' hyperthyroidism and ophthalmopathy. From the multiplex PCR reads, TCRdb called clonotypes with MiXCR, one entry per CDR3 protein. This sample yields a few hundred thousand distinct CDR3 sequences, of which roughly 14% are seen a single time; approximately 7% belongs to the top ten. The sample consisted of blood. The source is a woman younger than 45 with Graves' hyperthyroidism. Each CDR3 is given with its conserved first and last residue. Fields, in order: CDR3 length, D gene, V gene, J gene, CDR3 protein. D genes are given only for firm matches.

len: 16; d_gene: TRBD2; v_gene: TRBV7-2; j_gene: TRBJ2-1; CDR3aa: CASSRTSGWEDNEQFF
len: 17; d_gene: TRBD2; v_gene: TRBV20-1; j_gene: TRBJ2-3; CDR3aa: CSARGTYSGRVPDTQYF
len: 14; d_gene: TRBD1; v_gene: TRBV29-1; j_gene: TRBJ1-2; CDR3aa: CSVDPGTGLWGYTF
len: 16; d_gene: TRBD2; v_gene: TRBV5-6; j_gene: TRBJ2-1; CDR3aa: CASIWAGGPSYNEQFF
len: 19; d_gene: TRBD1; v_gene: TRBV6-1; j_gene: TRBJ2-5; CDR3aa: CASSDLPGQGFGLQETQYF
len: 18; d_gene: TRBD2; v_gene: TRBV7-9; j_gene: TRBJ2-2; CDR3aa: CASSGGLATTVNTGELFF
len: 15; d_gene: TRBD1; v_gene: TRBV7-2; j_gene: TRBJ2-7; CDR3aa: CASSLGQGTFYEQYF
len: 16; d_gene: TRBD2; v_gene: TRBV24-1; j_gene: TRBJ2-7; CDR3aa: CATSDLSGRASYEQYF
len: 14; d_gene: TRBD2; v_gene: TRBV20-1; j_gene: TRBJ2-3; CDR3aa: CSARLAGAKDTQYF
len: 14; d_gene: NA; v_gene: TRBV5-4; j_gene: TRBJ2-1; CDR3aa: CASSLAGTTSGQFF
len: 14; d_gene: TRBD1; v_gene: TRBV9; j_gene: TRBJ1-6; CDR3aa: CASSGTGQNSPLHF
len: 12; d_gene: NA; v_gene: TRBV20-1; j_gene: TRBJ2-7; CDR3aa: CSARAGSDEQYF
len: 14; d_gene: NA; v_gene: TRBV5-8; j_gene: TRBJ2-3; CDR3aa: CASSWVGITDTQYF
len: 14; d_gene: NA; v_gene: TRBV19; j_gene: TRBJ2-7; CDR3aa: CASSIQNLPYEQYF
len: 14; d_gene: NA; v_gene: TRBV11-3; j_gene: TRBJ2-2; CDR3aa: CASSPAPGAGELFF
len: 15; d_gene: TRBD1; v_gene: TRBV7-3; j_gene: TRBJ2-6; CDR3aa: CASSLRTGAANVLTF
len: 17; d_gene: NA; v_gene: TRBV7-9; j_gene: TRBJ2-1; CDR3aa: CASSLAGGGGNYNEQFF
len: 14; d_gene: NA; v_gene: TRBV19; j_gene: TRBJ2-2; CDR3aa: CATTVGQNTGELFF
len: 16; d_gene: TRBD1; v_gene: TRBV7-3; j_gene: TRBJ2-1; CDR3aa: CASSPTRDRGRNEQFF
len: 16; d_gene: TRBD2; v_gene: TRBV3-1; j_gene: TRBJ2-5; CDR3aa: CASSPRLADTRKTQYF
len: 14; d_gene: NA; v_gene: TRBV5-4; j_gene: TRBJ2-2; CDR3aa: CASSFGIHTGELFF
len: 14; d_gene: NA; v_gene: TRBV6-1; j_gene: TRBJ2-7; CDR3aa: CASGPPGFHYEQYF
len: 11; d_gene: NA; v_gene: TRBV20-1; j_gene: TRBJ2-3; CDR3aa: CSAQLDDTQYF
len: 12; d_gene: NA; v_gene: TRBV20-1; j_gene: TRBJ2-7; CDR3aa: CSASDTAYEQYF
len: 11; d_gene: NA; v_gene: TRBV18; j_gene: TRBJ2-1; CDR3aa: CASSQLSEQFF
len: 14; d_gene: NA; v_gene: TRBV7-3; j_gene: TRBJ1-1; CDR3aa: CASSLGLRGTEAFF
len: 18; d_gene: TRBD1; v_gene: TRBV15; j_gene: TRBJ2-7; CDR3aa: CTTSRNRYGQGVSYEQYF
len: 18; d_gene: TRBD2; v_gene: TRBV7-6; j_gene: TRBJ2-1; CDR3aa: CASSLALSGRGGYNEQFF
len: 14; d_gene: NA; v_gene: TRBV19; j_gene: TRBJ2-1; CDR3aa: CASTHWVSYNEQFF
len: 17; d_gene: NA; v_gene: TRBV7-9; j_gene: TRBJ2-7; CDR3aa: CASSLKWGLGQTYEQYF
len: 14; d_gene: TRBD1; v_gene: TRBV6-1; j_gene: TRBJ1-3; CDR3aa: CASRTGYSGNTIYF
len: 15; d_gene: TRBD2; v_gene: TRBV7-9; j_gene: TRBJ2-7; CDR3aa: CASSFEGGPRGEQYF
len: 16; d_gene: NA; v_gene: TRBV20-1; j_gene: TRBJ2-7; CDR3aa: CSARDFYGMVAYEQYF
len: 14; d_gene: NA; v_gene: TRBV24-1; j_gene: TRBJ2-5; CDR3aa: CATSDWTLQETQYF
len: 15; d_gene: TRBD1; v_gene: TRBV9; j_gene: TRBJ2-7; CDR3aa: CASSVYPGQGYEQYF
len: 13; d_gene: NA; v_gene: TRBV10-1; j_gene: TRBJ2-1; CDR3aa: CASSESGGNEQFF
len: 17; d_gene: NA; v_gene: TRBV10-3; j_gene: TRBJ2-3; CDR3aa: CAISESRLGGFTDTQYF
len: 15; d_gene: TRBD2; v_gene: TRBV5-1; j_gene: TRBJ2-2; CDR3aa: CASSWPSGDTGELFF
len: 14; d_gene: TRBD2; v_gene: TRBV20-1; j_gene: TRBJ2-7; CDR3aa: CSATTGTSVYEQYF
len: 16; d_gene: NA; v_gene: TRBV12-3/TRBV12-4; j_gene: TRBJ2-3; CDR3aa: CASSPNGVQRSDTQYF
len: 15; d_gene: NA; v_gene: TRBV19; j_gene: TRBJ2-1; CDR3aa: CASSNKFGGYNEQFF
len: 17; d_gene: NA; v_gene: TRBV12-3/TRBV12-4; j_gene: TRBJ2-5; CDR3aa: CASSPNQGPRYQETQYF
len: 15; d_gene: NA; v_gene: TRBV24-1; j_gene: TRBJ2-2; CDR3aa: CATSVPTGNTGELFF
len: 15; d_gene: TRBD1; v_gene: TRBV18; j_gene: TRBJ2-7; CDR3aa: CASSPQGQGGLEQYF
len: 11; d_gene: NA; v_gene: TRBV6-1; j_gene: TRBJ1-2; CDR3aa: CALSPGLGYTF
len: 13; d_gene: NA; v_gene: TRBV2; j_gene: TRBJ1-2; CDR3aa: CASSDSGLRGYTF
len: 11; d_gene: NA; v_gene: TRBV7-9; j_gene: TRBJ2-3; CDR3aa: CASSFGGTQYF
len: 16; d_gene: TRBD2; v_gene: TRBV27; j_gene: TRBJ2-7; CDR3aa: CASSRVTSGRWYEQYF
len: 11; d_gene: NA; v_gene: TRBV20-1; j_gene: TRBJ2-7; CDR3aa: CSAKTTYEQYF
len: 16; d_gene: TRBD1; v_gene: TRBV11-2; j_gene: TRBJ1-5; CDR3aa: CASSRGGQGAGQPQHF
len: 16; d_gene: TRBD2; v_gene: TRBV10-3; j_gene: TRBJ2-3; CDR3aa: CAISYRREGGTDTQYF
len: 18; d_gene: TRBD1; v_gene: TRBV7-2; j_gene: TRBJ2-7; CDR3aa: CASSLVVPRGRWGYEQYF
len: 14; d_gene: TRBD2; v_gene: TRBV7-3; j_gene: TRBJ2-7; CDR3aa: CASSPAGGWDEQYF
len: 16; d_gene: NA; v_gene: TRBV6-1; j_gene: TRBJ1-1; CDR3aa: CASSYTGLGEKTEAFF
len: 15; d_gene: TRBD2; v_gene: TRBV5-1; j_gene: TRBJ2-2; CDR3aa: CASSFRLAGDGELFF